Listed below are T cell receptor beta chains from one sample, sequenced in a study of T cell repertoires in cytomegalovirus infection. Their antigens are not known. TCRdb analysed the reads with MiXCR anew, one entry per CDR3 protein. The sample has 200,000 or so distinct CDR3 sequences, 35% to 40% seen once. Sequencing used CD8+ T cells from cultured PBMCs, obtained from culture after CMV antigen stimulation. The receptors shown here come from a human donor in good health (CMV status not recorded). Some clones in this sample may be carry-over from other donors' samples. The CDR3 runs from the conserved cysteine through the conserved F or W. Each record gives: CDR3 protein, V gene, J gene.

cdr3_aa: CAGGNAYEQYF; v_call: TRBV6-1; j_call: TRBJ2-7
cdr3_aa: CATGAGDYNEQFF; v_call: TRBV24-1; j_call: TRBJ2-1
cdr3_aa: CASGVASSNEQFF; v_call: TRBV7-6; j_call: TRBJ2-1
cdr3_aa: CASSGPGGAKNIQYF; v_call: TRBV7-9; j_call: TRBJ2-4
cdr3_aa: CAWSVLGSYEQYF; v_call: TRBV30; j_call: TRBJ2-7
cdr3_aa: CASSPTPTGWNTEAFF; v_call: TRBV7-8; j_call: TRBJ1-1
cdr3_aa: CASSPRTGGSNQPQHF; v_call: TRBV27; j_call: TRBJ1-5
cdr3_aa: CASSLGSGLGAQYF; v_call: TRBV27; j_call: TRBJ2-5
cdr3_aa: CASSRTSGEQETQYF; v_call: TRBV10-2; j_call: TRBJ2-5
cdr3_aa: CSASLTPSLNPHEQFF; v_call: TRBV20-1; j_call: TRBJ2-1
cdr3_aa: CASSHLGPSPLHF; v_call: TRBV4-1; j_call: TRBJ1-6
cdr3_aa: CASSHRPIPLNTEAFF; v_call: TRBV5-5; j_call: TRBJ1-1
cdr3_aa: CASSLQYSNYGYTF; v_call: TRBV11-2; j_call: TRBJ1-2
cdr3_aa: CASSESGRISYEQYF; v_call: TRBV25-1; j_call: TRBJ2-7
cdr3_aa: CATRDRWDTGELFF; v_call: TRBV27; j_call: TRBJ2-2
cdr3_aa: CASSSSLDLNTEAFF; v_call: TRBV7-9; j_call: TRBJ1-1
cdr3_aa: CASSQDLGDRGSGTEAFF; v_call: TRBV14; j_call: TRBJ1-1
cdr3_aa: CASIGGLATHEQYF; v_call: TRBV27; j_call: TRBJ2-7
cdr3_aa: CASSLGLAETQQYF; v_call: TRBV19; j_call: TRBJ2-7
cdr3_aa: CASSEWLEGDFYYGYTF; v_call: TRBV2; j_call: TRBJ1-2
cdr3_aa: CASSLRPDWGGYTF; v_call: TRBV7-6; j_call: TRBJ1-2
cdr3_aa: CASSLQAYYEQYF; v_call: TRBV7-9; j_call: TRBJ2-7
cdr3_aa: CASSLVGSIYNEQFF; v_call: TRBV11-1; j_call: TRBJ2-1
cdr3_aa: CASTPLGQANTGELFF; v_call: TRBV27; j_call: TRBJ2-2
cdr3_aa: CASTPREAFF; v_call: TRBV11-2; j_call: TRBJ1-1
cdr3_aa: CASSLTGASTDTQYF; v_call: TRBV7-3; j_call: TRBJ2-3
cdr3_aa: CASSGETGYGYTF; v_call: TRBV7-9; j_call: TRBJ1-2
cdr3_aa: CASSRLAGVEDTQYF; v_call: TRBV4-1; j_call: TRBJ2-3
cdr3_aa: CASSYRGRREQYF; v_call: TRBV6-5; j_call: TRBJ2-7
cdr3_aa: CASSLQGSRSEAFF; v_call: TRBV28; j_call: TRBJ1-1
cdr3_aa: CASSLAAVGPLYEKYF; v_call: TRBV11-2; j_call: TRBJ2-7
cdr3_aa: CASSQGRRTDTQYF; v_call: TRBV7-6; j_call: TRBJ2-3
cdr3_aa: CSARVQRGGIGHQPQHF; v_call: TRBV20-1; j_call: TRBJ1-5
cdr3_aa: CAISEPSGEYNEQFF; v_call: TRBV10-3; j_call: TRBJ2-1
cdr3_aa: CASSPRPIGDEQFF; v_call: TRBV7-2; j_call: TRBJ2-1
cdr3_aa: CSATRDSNTEAFF; v_call: TRBV20-1; j_call: TRBJ1-1
cdr3_aa: CASSQLPGSYNEQFF; v_call: TRBV7-8; j_call: TRBJ2-1
cdr3_aa: CSASGTSSYNEQFF; v_call: TRBV20-1; j_call: TRBJ2-1
cdr3_aa: CASSAPGRPSEDEQYF; v_call: TRBV11-2; j_call: TRBJ2-7
cdr3_aa: CASSEQNSNQPQHF; v_call: TRBV9; j_call: TRBJ1-5
cdr3_aa: CASSFLQGEGVGETQYF; v_call: TRBV6-1; j_call: TRBJ2-5
cdr3_aa: CASSQGTENTGELFF; v_call: TRBV27; j_call: TRBJ2-2
cdr3_aa: CASSQVRLTSGKGDTQYF; v_call: TRBV4-1; j_call: TRBJ2-3
cdr3_aa: CASRGAGALAKNIQYF; v_call: TRBV18; j_call: TRBJ2-4
cdr3_aa: CASSLRPGTPRQYEQYF; v_call: TRBV5-6; j_call: TRBJ2-7
cdr3_aa: CASSLSLRELFF; v_call: TRBV27; j_call: TRBJ2-2
cdr3_aa: CASSLWRERTGELFF; v_call: TRBV7-6; j_call: TRBJ2-2
cdr3_aa: CASTPGPPTNYGYTF; v_call: TRBV12-3/TRBV12-4; j_call: TRBJ1-2